These T cell receptor beta chains were read from a single sample in a study of T cells after yellow fever vaccination. Using its own MiXCR run on the 5' RACE reads, TCRdb lists one record per CDR3 protein. The table has some 500,000 distinct CDR3 sequences, roughly 14% seen once; the top ten hold 11% to 15%. Sequencing used PBMCs, obtained on the day of the yellow fever booster vaccination. The receptors stem from a young man who received the YFV17D yellow fever vaccine. The CDR3 runs from the conserved cysteine through the conserved F or W. The D gene is left open where the match is weak. Clone size, where shown, is once, few, many, or a class for clones that have expanded.

D gene	clone size	V gene	J gene	CDR3 DNA	CDR3 protein
-	few	TRBV25-1	TRBJ2-2	TGTGCCAGCAGTGGGGGACTCCTAACGAACACCGGGGAGCTGTTTTTT	CASSGGLLTNTGELFF
-	-	TRBV10-3	TRBJ2-5	TGTGCCATCAGTGAGTCGGGGGCGAGGGTGACCCAGTACTTC	CAISESGARVTQYF
-	few	TRBV29-1	TRBJ1-2	TGCAGCGTAGAACAGGGTACGGCATATGGCTACACCTTC	CSVEQGTAYGYTF
-	-	TRBV12-3/TRBV12-4	TRBJ2-7	TGTGCCAGCAGTTTGACTTCCGTAACCTACGAGCAGTACTTC	CASSLTSVTYEQYF
-	-	TRBV30	TRBJ2-5	TGTGCCTGGAGCAGGGTTGTTTTCCAAGAGACCCAGTACTTC	CAWSRVVFQETQYF
TRBD2	few	TRBV20-1	TRBJ2-3	TGCAGTACCCTAGCGGGAGGGCGTGGGGATACGCAGTATTTT	CSTLAGGRGDTQYF
-	few	TRBV12-3/TRBV12-4	TRBJ2-3	TGTGCCAGCAGTTCCGGGAACACAGATACGCAGTATTTT	CASSSGNTDTQYF
TRBD1	many	TRBV29-1	TRBJ2-1	TGCAGCGCCAAGTCAGGGGGCTGGAATGAGCAGTTCTTC	CSAKSGGWNEQFF
TRBD1	few	TRBV20-1	TRBJ1-1	TGCAGTGCTACCCCAGGGGGCATTCCGAACACTGAAGCTTTCTTT	CSATPGGIPNTEAFF
-	few	TRBV9	TRBJ2-4	TGTGCCAGCAGCCTTACACCCGGGACACCATATCGTGACATTCAGTACTTC	CASSLTPGTPYRDIQYF
-	many	TRBV28	TRBJ2-5	TGTGCCAGCAGTTCTTTCCAAGAGACCCAGTACTTC	CASSSFQETQYF
TRBD2	-	TRBV20-1	TRBJ2-5	TGCAGTGCTAGAGTTGCCGGGACTAGCGGATCTCAGGGAGAGACCCAGTACTTC	CSARVAGTSGSQGETQYF
TRBD2	few	TRBV7-2	TRBJ2-1	TGTGCCAGCCTGCGGGGGGCCATGGATGAGCAGTTCTTC	CASLRGAMDEQFF
-	few	TRBV9	TRBJ2-5	TGTGCCAGCAGCGTAGTTTCCGGGGTGGGAGAGACCCAGTACTTC	CASSVVSGVGETQYF
TRBD2	-	TRBV7-6	TRBJ2-1	TGTGCCAGCAGCGGCTGGGCAGGGCGGCTAGCGGACTCCTACAATGAGCAGTTCTTC	CASSGWAGRLADSYNEQFF
TRBD2	-	TRBV20-1	TRBJ2-7	TGCAGTGCTAGCTTACTAGCGGGAGGGGGCGAGCAGTACTTC	CSASLLAGGGEQYF
TRBD2	-	TRBV28	TRBJ2-1	TGTGCCAGCAGTAACCCGGGACTAGCGGGCGACAATGAGCAGTTCTTC	CASSNPGLAGDNEQFF
TRBD2	-	TRBV19	TRBJ2-2	TGTGCCAGTAGCCCTCGGACTAGCGCAGGGGAGCTGTTTTTT	CASSPRTSAGELFF
-	-	TRBV18	TRBJ2-7	TGTGCCAGCTCACTCGACGCTTCTGGAGGTTACGAGCAGTACTTC	CASSLDASGGYEQYF
TRBD1	-	TRBV24-1	TRBJ2-1	TGTGCCACCAGTGAGACCGGGACAGGATACTCCTACAATGAGCAGTTCTTC	CATSETGTGYSYNEQFF
TRBD1	-	TRBV11-2	TRBJ2-4	TGTGCCAGCAGCTTACCGGGACAGGGTGACATTCAGTACTTC	CASSLPGQGDIQYF
-	few	TRBV7-2	TRBJ1-1	TGTGCCAGCAGCTTGGGGGCGGGGAGCGCTGAAGCTTTCTTT	CASSLGAGSAEAFF
-	many	TRBV3-1	TRBJ1-1	TGTGCCAGCAGCCAAGATTGGGCAGGGGAAGCTTTCTTT	CASSQDWAGEAFF
-	few	TRBV6-2/TRBV6-3	TRBJ2-2	TGTGCCAGCAGTTACTCCGTCCCGACCACCGGGGAGCTGTTTTTT	CASSYSVPTTGELFF
-	few	TRBV24-1	TRBJ2-3	TGTGCCACCAGTGATTTGAGGGCGGATACGCAGTATTTT	CATSDLRADTQYF
-	-	TRBV6-5	TRBJ2-5	TGTGCCAGCAGTTACTCGAAGGGGAAAGAGACCCAGTACTTC	CASSYSKGKETQYF
TRBD1	-	TRBV6-1	TRBJ1-1	TGTGCCAGCACCTTAGACAGGGCCACTGAAGCTTTCTTT	CASTLDRATEAFF
TRBD1	-	TRBV29-1	TRBJ1-1	TGCAGCGTTGGACAGGGAGACACTGAAGCTTTCTTT	CSVGQGDTEAFF
TRBD2	few	TRBV6-1	TRBJ2-1	TGTGCCAGCACCAGGACTAGCGAGCCATCCAATGAGCAGTTCTTC	CASTRTSEPSNEQFF
-	few	TRBV10-2	TRBJ2-1	TGCGCCAGCAGTGAGTTTGGCCGAAACTACAATGAGCAGTTCTTC	CASSEFGRNYNEQFF
-	-	TRBV12-3/TRBV12-4	TRBJ2-7	TGTGCCAGCAGTTTAACCATCGGCGAGCAGTACTTC	CASSLTIGEQYF
-	-	TRBV20-1	TRBJ1-5	TGCAGTGCTCGAAGAACCACAGGGCCCCTCAATCAGCCCCAGCATTTT	CSARRTTGPLNQPQHF
TRBD1	few	TRBV9	TRBJ2-1	TGTGCCAGCAGCGTAGCCTGGACAGGGGCCTATGAGCAGTTCTTC	CASSVAWTGAYEQFF
-	-	TRBV6-2/TRBV6-3	TRBJ2-1	TGTGCCAGCAGGCTCCAGGGAGTCTCCTACAATGAGCAGTTCTTC	CASRLQGVSYNEQFF
TRBD2	-	TRBV30	TRBJ2-3	TGTGCCGTCCCCTGGGGCGGGAGTACAGATGCGCAGTATTTT	CAVPWGGSTDAQYF
-	-	TRBV18	TRBJ2-7	TGTGCCAGCTCACGAACCTCGGCCTCTTACGAGCAGTACTTC	CASSRTSASYEQYF
TRBD2	-	TRBV7-2	TRBJ2-7	TGTGCCAGCAGCTCCCTTAGCGGGGCCTCCTACGAGCAGTACTTC	CASSSLSGASYEQYF